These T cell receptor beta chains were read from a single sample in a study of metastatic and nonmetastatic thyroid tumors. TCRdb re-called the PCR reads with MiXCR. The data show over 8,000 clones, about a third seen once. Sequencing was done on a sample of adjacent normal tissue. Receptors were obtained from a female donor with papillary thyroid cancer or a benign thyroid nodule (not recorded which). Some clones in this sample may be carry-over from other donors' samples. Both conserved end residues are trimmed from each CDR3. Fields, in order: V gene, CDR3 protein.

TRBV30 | AWLGSGGTLGYT
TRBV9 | ASSVELGDEQY
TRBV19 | ASSRGSTSLTYEQY
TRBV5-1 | ASSDPDRGPFNTEAF
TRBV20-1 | SASGGLAGAKNIQY
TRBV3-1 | ASSQDKARTSGSLYNEQF
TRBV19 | ASRRPLGTEAF
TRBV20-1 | SARDKTAYNEQF
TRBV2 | ASNRQGPNYGYT
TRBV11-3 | ASSQFLTASNQPQH
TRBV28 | ASKQHSSYNSPLH
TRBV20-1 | SATNGTSGRAVNEQY
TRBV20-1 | SATQPGQGQMGGYT
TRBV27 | ASSEGLLYEQY
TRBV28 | ASSSTLAGDTGELF
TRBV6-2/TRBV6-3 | ASSYSQGRENEQF
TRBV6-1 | ASSEGGSGANVLT
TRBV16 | ASSQRPESNYGYT
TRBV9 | ASSRSGNNIH
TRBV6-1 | ASSVTGTKYEQY
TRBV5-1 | ASSLSGTGNQPQH
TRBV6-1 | ASSGARGNTGELF
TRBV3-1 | ASSQGGYSNQPQH
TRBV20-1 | SAKAGGSYNEQF
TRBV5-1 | ASSSGQGAPTGELF
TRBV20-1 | SASLSQDNSPLH
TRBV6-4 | ASSDSSGRADTQY
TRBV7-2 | ASSLGMDQPQH
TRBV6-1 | ASRPRTGANINYGYT
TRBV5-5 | ASSFDYYTEAF
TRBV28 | ASSPGQGWDNEQF
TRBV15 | ATSRDYSYNEQF
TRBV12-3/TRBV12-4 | ASSFYPGGNNEQF
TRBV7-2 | ASSTRQGLYEQY
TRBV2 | ASSQTDEQY
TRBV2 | ASSTAYDLTAYNEQF
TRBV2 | ASSRGLAGVGGTYEQY
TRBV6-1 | ASSERGQGDPDTQY
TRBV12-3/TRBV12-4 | ASREAFITYEQY
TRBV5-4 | ASSLGGGRALGELF
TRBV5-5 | ASSLAVGTVYEQY
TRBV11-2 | ASSLFGTGPTRGGTQY
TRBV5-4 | ASTQGSGRFTGELF
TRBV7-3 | ASRLLAGCRYEQY
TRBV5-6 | ASSWGRGTDTQH
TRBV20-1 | SAGTGAITYGYT
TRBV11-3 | ATPTHGQFSNQPQH
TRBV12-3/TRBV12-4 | ASSQGVGKLF
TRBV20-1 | SARDPPGAGTGELF